These T cell receptor beta chains were read from a single sample in a study of blood T cell repertoires in COVID-19. The repertoire was sequenced with immunoSEQ multiplex PCR; TCRdb's copy has only in-frame clones and lacks some. The sample lists about 310,000 clones, 80% to 90% occurring once. The sample taken for sequencing was peripheral blood. The receptor source for this set is a woman in her forties or fifties who had recovered from COVID-19. Both conserved end residues are part of each CDR3. The D gene is left open where the match is weak. Expanded clones are given a class, and other clones once, few, many or no size at all.

CDR3aa: CASSYSTSGVTYEQYF
CDR3nt: TGTGCCAGCAGTTATTCGACTAGCGGGGTCACCTACGAGCAGTACTTC
d_gene: TRBD2
abundance: -
j_gene: TRBJ2-7
v_gene: TRBV6-2/TRBV6-3

CDR3aa: CASSPDSHEQYF
CDR3nt: TGTGCCAGCTCGCCTGACAGCCACGAGCAGTACTTC
d_gene: -
abundance: -
j_gene: TRBJ2-7
v_gene: TRBV18

CDR3aa: CASITRDSFNQPQHF
CDR3nt: TGTGCCAGCATCACCCGGGACAGTTTTAATCAGCCCCAGCATTTT
d_gene: TRBD1
abundance: once
j_gene: TRBJ1-5
v_gene: TRBV28

CDR3aa: CAWSVLAQETQYF
CDR3nt: TGTGCCTGGAGTGTGCTAGCCCAAGAGACCCAGTACTTC
d_gene: -
abundance: -
j_gene: TRBJ2-5
v_gene: TRBV30

CDR3aa: CASSPFHSNQPQHF
CDR3nt: TGTGCCAGCAGCCCATTCCATAGCAATCAGCCCCAGCATTTT
d_gene: -
abundance: -
j_gene: TRBJ1-5
v_gene: TRBV28

CDR3aa: CASSQDLPNSPLHF
CDR3nt: TGTGCCAGCAGCCAAGATCTACCGAATTCACCCCTCCACTTT
d_gene: -
abundance: -
j_gene: TRBJ1-6
v_gene: TRBV3-1/TRBV3-2

CDR3aa: CASSSDGTSGSKKQYF
CDR3nt: TGTGCCAGCAGCTCCGATGGGACTAGCGGGAGCAAAAAGCAGTACTTC
d_gene: TRBD2
abundance: few
j_gene: TRBJ2-7
v_gene: TRBV7-3

CDR3aa: CSVTHSYEQYF
CDR3nt: TGCAGCGTCACCCATAGCTACGAGCAGTACTTC
d_gene: -
abundance: -
j_gene: TRBJ2-7
v_gene: TRBV29-1

CDR3aa: CAIRDLGAFDEQYF
CDR3nt: TGTGCCATCCGAGACCTGGGGGCTTTCGACGAGCAGTACTTC
d_gene: -
abundance: -
j_gene: TRBJ2-7
v_gene: TRBV10-3

CDR3aa: CAISGDRRETQYF
CDR3nt: TGTGCCATCAGCGGGGACAGGAGAGAGACCCAGTACTTC
d_gene: TRBD1
abundance: -
j_gene: TRBJ2-5
v_gene: TRBV10-3

CDR3aa: CASSRLAGGNNEQFF
CDR3nt: TGCGCCAGCAGCAGACTAGCGGGGGGTAACAATGAGCAGTTCTTC
d_gene: TRBD2
abundance: -
j_gene: TRBJ2-1
v_gene: TRBV5-1

CDR3aa: CASSVGLQGHEQFF
CDR3nt: TGTGCCAGCAGCGTAGGGTTGCAGGGCCATGAGCAGTTCTTC
d_gene: -
abundance: -
j_gene: TRBJ2-1
v_gene: TRBV9

CDR3aa: CASSLSGGGTDTQYF
CDR3nt: TGTGCCAGCAGCCTTAGCGGGGGCGGTACAGATACGCAGTATTTT
d_gene: TRBD2
abundance: -
j_gene: TRBJ2-3
v_gene: TRBV9

CDR3aa: CASSRQGLASPLHF
CDR3nt: TGTGCCAGCAGTCGACAGGGACTGGCTTCACCCCTCCACTTT
d_gene: TRBD1
abundance: -
j_gene: TRBJ1-6
v_gene: TRBV2

CDR3aa: CASSITGDAEKLFF
CDR3nt: TGTGCCAGTAGTATAACAGGGGATGCTGAAAAACTGTTTTTT
d_gene: TRBD1
abundance: -
j_gene: TRBJ1-4
v_gene: TRBV19

CDR3aa: CASSQDGTSGYETQYF
CDR3nt: TGCGCCAGCAGCCAAGACGGAACTAGCGGGTATGAGACCCAGTACTTC
d_gene: TRBD2
abundance: -
j_gene: TRBJ2-5
v_gene: TRBV4-3

CDR3aa: CASSWSGGEQFF
CDR3nt: TGTGCCAGTAGTTGGAGCGGGGGCGAGCAGTTCTTC
d_gene: TRBD2
abundance: -
j_gene: TRBJ2-1
v_gene: TRBV19

CDR3aa: CASTESLETQYF
CDR3nt: TGTGCCAGCACCGAATCACTGGAGACCCAGTACTTC
d_gene: -
abundance: -
j_gene: TRBJ2-5
v_gene: TRBV21-1

CDR3aa: CASSDSMWSGRTRSDTQYF
CDR3nt: TGTGCCAGCAGTGACTCGATGTGGTCGGGGAGGACGCGATCCGATACGCAGTATTTT
d_gene: -
abundance: few
j_gene: TRBJ2-3
v_gene: TRBV6-4

CDR3aa: CASSTGRTSGSTDTQYF
CDR3nt: TGCGCCAGCAGTACAGGAAGGACTAGCGGAAGCACAGATACGCAGTATTTT
d_gene: TRBD2
abundance: -
j_gene: TRBJ2-3
v_gene: TRBV5-1

CDR3aa: CASSPRGLGDTQYF
CDR3nt: TGTGCCAGCAGCCCTCGGGGTTTAGGAGATACGCAGTATTTT
d_gene: -
abundance: -
j_gene: TRBJ2-3
v_gene: TRBV7-8

CDR3aa: CASSLQGKNGYTF
CDR3nt: TGTGCCAGCAGTTTACAGGGGAAGAATGGCTACACCTTC
d_gene: -
abundance: -
j_gene: TRBJ1-2
v_gene: TRBV12-3/TRBV12-4

CDR3aa: CASSVAGLAGEDTQYF
CDR3nt: TGTGCCAGCAGCGTAGCTGGGCTAGCGGGGGAAGATACGCAGTATTTT
d_gene: TRBD2
abundance: -
j_gene: TRBJ2-3
v_gene: TRBV9

CDR3aa: CASSPDPGQGGAFF
CDR3nt: TGTGCCAGCAGCCCAGACCCGGGACAGGGGGGTGCTTTCTTT
d_gene: TRBD1
abundance: -
j_gene: TRBJ1-1
v_gene: TRBV7-9

CDR3aa: CASSSLGEGSQPQHF
CDR3nt: TGTGCCAGCAGCTCCTTAGGTGAAGGGAGTCAGCCCCAGCATTTT
d_gene: -
abundance: -
j_gene: TRBJ1-5
v_gene: TRBV5-6

CDR3aa: CASSSGQNQPQHF
CDR3nt: TGTGCCAGCTCAAGCGGACAGAATCAGCCCCAGCATTTT
d_gene: -
abundance: -
j_gene: TRBJ1-5
v_gene: TRBV18

CDR3aa: CASSLGEDRGYEQYF
CDR3nt: TGTGCCAGCAGCTTAGGCGAGGACAGGGGCTACGAGCAGTACTTC
d_gene: TRBD1
abundance: -
j_gene: TRBJ2-7
v_gene: TRBV7-2

CDR3aa: CASSANRGTNEKLFF
CDR3nt: TGTGCCAGTAGTGCGAACAGGGGCACTAATGAAAAACTGTTTTTT
d_gene: TRBD1
abundance: once
j_gene: TRBJ1-4
v_gene: TRBV19

CDR3aa: CASSPIAPEQFF
CDR3nt: TGTGCCAGCAGCCCTATAGCGCCTGAGCAGTTCTTC
d_gene: -
abundance: -
j_gene: TRBJ2-1
v_gene: TRBV7-2

CDR3aa: CASTGGSYNEQFF
CDR3nt: TGTGCCAGCACAGGGGGCTCCTACAATGAGCAGTTCTTC
d_gene: TRBD1
abundance: -
j_gene: TRBJ2-1
v_gene: TRBV6-5

CDR3aa: CASSELAGGAETQYF
CDR3nt: TGTGCCAGCAGTGAACTAGCGGGGGGCGCCGAGACCCAGTACTTC
d_gene: TRBD2
abundance: -
j_gene: TRBJ2-5
v_gene: TRBV6-1

CDR3aa: CASSQGRPNWGPSTDTQYF
CDR3nt: TGTGCCAGCAGCCAAGGCAGGCCTAACTGGGGGCCTAGCACAGATACGCAGTATTTT
d_gene: -
abundance: -
j_gene: TRBJ2-3
v_gene: TRBV3-1/TRBV3-2